This TCR beta chain was sequenced for a study of early T cells in non-severe SARS-CoV-2 infection. The protocol attached unique molecular identifiers to individual cDNA molecules. TCRdb analysed the 5' RACE reads with MiXCR anew, one entry per CDR3 protein. The table records about 28,000 distinct CDR3 sequences, about 4.5% of them present only once. The table lists this clonotype with many counts. Germline loops: CDR1 DFQATT, CDR2 SNEGSKA (reference sequence). The CDR3 extends over 14 amino acids. Trimming pared 2 bases from V and 0 bases from J, leaving 8 bases between. This specimen consisted of whole blood, obtained at baseline. The V call is TRBV20-1, the J call TRBJ1-5; D is unresolved. The receptor was derived from an adult who was a healthcare worker with PCR-confirmed SARS-CoV-2 infection or an uninfected control (not recorded which). In DNA, the CDR3 is TGCAGTGCTAGAAGCGGTAATAGCAATCAGCCCCAGCATTTT. As protein: CSARSGNSNQPQHF.